This TCR beta chain came from a study of T-cell reconstitution after alpha-beta-depleted transplantation in children. The library targeted TCRbeta and was prepared with unique molecular identifiers. TCRdb processed the PCR reads anew with MiXCR; each CDR3 protein has one entry. The table records some 500,000 distinct CDR3 sequences, 30% to 35% of them present only once. This material consisted of PBMCs from the stem cell graft donor, taken from the stem cell graft. The sequence came from a human donor who donated a stem cell graft to a child with aplastic anemia.

The CDR3 loop is CASSGTSNNEQFF. CDR3 in DNA: TGTGCCAGCAGTGGAACTTCCAACAATGAGCAGTTCTTC. The rearrangement joins TRBV6-4 to TRBJ2-1; D ambiguous. The germline V gene encodes CDR1 MRHNA and CDR2 SNTAGT. V was clipped by 4 bases and J by 5 bases, with 9 bases between them. The CDR3 runs 13 residues.